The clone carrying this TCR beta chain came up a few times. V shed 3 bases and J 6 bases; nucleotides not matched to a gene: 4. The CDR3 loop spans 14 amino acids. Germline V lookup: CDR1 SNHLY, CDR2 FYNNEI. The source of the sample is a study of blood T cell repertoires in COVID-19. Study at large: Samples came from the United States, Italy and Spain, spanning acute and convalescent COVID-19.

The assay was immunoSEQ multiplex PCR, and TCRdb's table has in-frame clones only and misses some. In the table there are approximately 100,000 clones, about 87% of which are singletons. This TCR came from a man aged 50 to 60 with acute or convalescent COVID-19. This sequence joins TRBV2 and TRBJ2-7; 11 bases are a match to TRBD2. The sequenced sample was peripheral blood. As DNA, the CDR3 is TGTGCCAGCAGTGAGACTAGCGGGGTTGTCGAGCAGTACTTC. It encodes CASSETSGVVEQYF.